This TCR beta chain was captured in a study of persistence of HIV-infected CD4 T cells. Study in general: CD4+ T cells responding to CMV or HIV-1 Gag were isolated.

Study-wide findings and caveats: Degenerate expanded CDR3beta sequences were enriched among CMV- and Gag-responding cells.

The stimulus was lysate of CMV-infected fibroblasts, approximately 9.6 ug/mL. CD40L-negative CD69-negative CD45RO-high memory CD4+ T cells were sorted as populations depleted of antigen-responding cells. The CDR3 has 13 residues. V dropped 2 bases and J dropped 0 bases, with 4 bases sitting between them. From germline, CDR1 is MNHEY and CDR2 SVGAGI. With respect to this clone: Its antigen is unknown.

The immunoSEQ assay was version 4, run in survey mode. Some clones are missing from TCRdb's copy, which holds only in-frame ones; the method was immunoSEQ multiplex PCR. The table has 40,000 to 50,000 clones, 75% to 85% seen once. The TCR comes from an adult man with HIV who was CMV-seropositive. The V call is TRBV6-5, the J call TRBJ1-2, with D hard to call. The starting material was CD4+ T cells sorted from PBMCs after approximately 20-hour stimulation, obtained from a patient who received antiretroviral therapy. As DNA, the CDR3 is TGTGCCAGCAGTTACGACCCTAACTATGGCTACACCTTC. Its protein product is CASSYDPNYGYTF.